These T cell receptor beta chains were read from a single sample in a study of blood T cells in healthy people across ages. Using its own MiXCR run on the 5' RACE reads, TCRdb lists one record per CDR3 protein. The table includes roughly 680,000 distinct CDR3 sequences, 45% to 50% detected once. The sample comprised blood. These receptor sequences come from an older woman in good health. Each CDR3 is given with its conserved first and last residue. The D gene is left open where the match is weak. Size tells how often a clone was seen (once, few, many) or the class of an expanded clone, and some rows leave it out.

V	size	D	J	CDR3	DNA
TRBV5-6	.	.	TRBJ1-1	CASSTGSRSEAFF	TGTGCCAGCAGTACCGGTTCTCGGAGTGAAGCTTTCTTT
TRBV29-1	few	.	TRBJ2-7	CSVQLTGYEQYF	TGCAGCGTCCAGCTCACAGGCTACGAGCAGTACTTC
TRBV12-5	few	.	TRBJ2-7	CASGFRANSGEQYF	TGTGCTAGTGGTTTTCGGGCGAACTCGGGCGAGCAGTACTTC
TRBV12-3/TRBV12-4	few	.	TRBJ2-7	CASSSSKKAQQYF	TGTGCCAGCAGTTCGAGTAAAAAAGCCCAGCAGTACTTC
TRBV12-3/TRBV12-4	few	.	TRBJ2-5	CASSLPGVKTQYF	TGTGCCAGCAGCCTCCCGGGGGTAAAGACCCAGTACTTC
TRBV5-1	few	.	TRBJ2-1	CASSEIRLGYNEQFF	TGCGCCAGCAGCGAAATTCGACTAGGTTACAATGAGCAGTTCTTC
TRBV27	many	.	TRBJ2-1	CASSLRESVYNEQFF	TGTGCCAGCAGTTTAAGGGAGTCGGTTTACAATGAGCAGTTCTTC
TRBV14	.	TRBD1	TRBJ2-7	CVSSPRTGQTYEQYF	TGTGTCAGCAGCCCACGGACAGGGCAGACATACGAGCAGTACTTC
TRBV27	.	TRBD2	TRBJ2-5	CASSSVGSGRPEQYF	TGTGCCAGCAGTTCCGTGGGTAGCGGGAGGCCTGAGCAGTACTTC
TRBV3-1	.	TRBD1	TRBJ1-6	CASSPARGDSPPHF	TGTGCCAGCAGCCCAGCCAGGGGGGACTCACCCCCCCACTTT
TRBV2	few	.	TRBJ2-7	CASSEGRGRSSYEQYF	TGTGCCAGCAGTGAGGGGAGAGGACGGAGCTCCTACGAGCAGTACTTC
TRBV20-1	once	TRBD1	TRBJ1-2	CSASGDRGPCPYTF	TGCAGTGCTAGTGGGGACAGGGGGCCCTGCCCCTACACCTTC
TRBV7-2	few	.	TRBJ2-2	CASSYRLTGELFF	TGTGCCAGCAGCTATAGGTTGACCGGGGAGCTGTTTTTT
TRBV7-9	few	TRBD1	TRBJ1-2	CASSRVQGDYGYTF	TGTGCCAGCAGCCGGGTACAGGGGGACTATGGCTACACCTTC
TRBV29-1	.	TRBD2	TRBJ2-3	CSAAIAGVPDTQYF	TGCAGCGCTGCGATAGCGGGAGTTCCCGATACGCAGTATTTT
TRBV9	.	TRBD1	TRBJ2-3	CASATGGTDTQYF	TGTGCCAGCGCTACAGGGGGCACAGATACGCAGTATTTT
TRBV6-5	.	.	TRBJ1-1	CASSYSYREPEAFF	TGTGCCAGCAGTTACAGTTACAGGGAACCTGAAGCTTTCTTT
TRBV5-5	once	.	TRBJ2-7	CASSLSMGGGEQYF	TGTGCCAGCAGCTTGAGCATGGGGGGCGGGGAGCAGTACTTC
TRBV12-3/TRBV12-4	few	TRBD2	TRBJ2-2	CASSYPGLAPGELFF	TGTGCCAGCAGTTATCCGGGACTAGCACCCGGGGAGCTGTTTTTT
TRBV6-2/TRBV6-3	.	.	TRBJ1-1	CASSYWVGTEAFF	TGTGCCAGCAGTTACTGGGTCGGCACTGAAGCTTTCTTT
TRBV7-2	.	TRBD2	TRBJ2-1	CASSSPGRGSYNEQFF	TGTGCCAGCAGCTCACCCGGGAGGGGCTCCTACAATGAGCAGTTCTTC
TRBV2	.	.	TRBJ1-2	CASTEQGIGGYTF	TGTGCCAGCACCGAACAGGGAATAGGAGGCTACACCTTC
TRBV20-1	.	.	TRBJ2-1	CSARGAQGHEQFF	TGCAGTGCTAGAGGGGCCCAGGGCCATGAGCAGTTCTTC
TRBV10-3	.	TRBD1	TRBJ2-3	CATSGNRGPTDTQYF	TGTGCCACCAGTGGCAACAGGGGGCCCACAGATACGCAGTATTTT
TRBV20-1	.	.	TRBJ2-1	CSATPGDEQFF	TGCAGTGCTACCCCCGGTGATGAGCAGTTCTTC
TRBV7-2	.	.	TRBJ1-1	CASSRDRPLLDTEAFF	TGTGCCAGCAGTCGTGACAGGCCCTTGCTGGACACTGAAGCTTTCTTT
TRBV7-2	.	TRBD1	TRBJ1-2	CASSPRRTGRSNYGYTF	TGTGCCAGCAGCCCAAGAAGGACAGGGCGATCGAACTATGGCTACACCTTC
TRBV14	.	.	TRBJ2-3	CASSQWLSRDTQYF	TGTGCCAGCAGCCAGTGGCTATCCAGAGATACGCAGTATTTT
TRBV7-3	.	TRBD1	TRBJ1-2	CASSASGTGAIGGYTF	TGTGCCAGCAGCGCCTCCGGGACAGGGGCGATCGGGGGCTACACCTTC
TRBV20-1	.	TRBD1	TRBJ1-1	CSARRQGTGTEAFF	TGCAGTGCTAGGAGACAGGGGACGGGGACTGAAGCTTTCTTT
TRBV6-6	.	TRBD1	TRBJ1-3	CASSGTADSSGNTIYF	TGTGCCAGCAGTGGGACAGCAGATTCCTCTGGAAACACCATATATTTT
TRBV20-1	once	.	TRBJ2-5	CSAKWAPRETQYF	TGCAGTGCTAAATGGGCTCCCCGGGAGACCCAGTACTTC
TRBV6-2/TRBV6-3	few	TRBD2	TRBJ2-5	CASSYSILAGEYF	TGTGCCAGCAGTTACTCGATCCTAGCGGGGGAGTACTTC
TRBV5-1	few	.	TRBJ2-2	CAGAREARTGELFF	TGCGCCGGCGCTAGAGAAGCTAGGACCGGGGAGCTGTTTTTT
TRBV27	.	TRBD2	TRBJ2-2	CASSFIPAGADGELFF	TGTGCCAGCAGTTTTATTCCGGCGGGAGCGGACGGGGAGCTGTTTTTT
TRBV9	.	.	TRBJ1-1	CASSVGIRDGNTGAFF	TGTGCCAGCAGCGTAGGCATCAGGGACGGGAACACTGGAGCTTTCTTT
TRBV6-2/TRBV6-3	.	TRBD1	TRBJ1-2	CASKTGGDYGYTF	TGTGCCAGCAAGACAGGGGGCGACTATGGCTACACCTTC
TRBV18	.	TRBD1	TRBJ2-3	CASSQGQGNTDTQYF	TGTGCCAGCTCACAGGGACAGGGGAACACAGATACGCAGTATTTT
TRBV6-2/TRBV6-3	.	TRBD2	TRBJ2-4	CASSHLLAGGIAKNTQYF	TGTGCCAGCAGCCACTTACTAGCGGGAGGGATAGCCAAAAACACTCAGTACTTC